One T cell receptor beta chain is described in this entry. Antigen: not known. This entry comes from a study of OX40 agonist ivuxolimab in advanced cancers. Study background: People in dose escalation had one of these cancers: hepatocellular carcinoma, melanoma, renal cell or head and neck cancer. Study-wide results and limits: Antigen specificity was not determined for the expanded peripheral T cells. Expanded clones were, on average, more numerous among CD8+ T cells than CD4+. At 0.1 to 3.0 mg/kg, CD4+ and CD8+ blood T cells expanded clonally by week 6.

Clones were read by immunoSEQ multiplex PCR, and TCRdb kept only the in-frame ones, dropping some. The top ten hold approximately 4.2% of the sample, which has some 95,000 clones, 70% to 85% seen once. Between the trimmed V and J ends, which lost 4 bases and 3 bases, there was a span of 10 bases. Per the germline V gene, CDR1 is MNHEY and CDR2 is SMNVEV (reference sequence). This CDR3 is built from 13 residues. The clonotype comes from an adult with an advanced solid tumor such as melanoma, head and neck, liver or kidney cancer. The input for sequencing was CD4+ or CD8+ T cells sorted from blood, taken in a trial of the OX40 agonist ivuxolimab. The chain is built from TRBV27 and TRBJ2-7; no firm D call. CDR3 sequence: CASSSGRHYEQYF. CDR3 in DNA: TGTGCCAGCAGTTCGGGCCGACACTACGAGCAGTACTTC.